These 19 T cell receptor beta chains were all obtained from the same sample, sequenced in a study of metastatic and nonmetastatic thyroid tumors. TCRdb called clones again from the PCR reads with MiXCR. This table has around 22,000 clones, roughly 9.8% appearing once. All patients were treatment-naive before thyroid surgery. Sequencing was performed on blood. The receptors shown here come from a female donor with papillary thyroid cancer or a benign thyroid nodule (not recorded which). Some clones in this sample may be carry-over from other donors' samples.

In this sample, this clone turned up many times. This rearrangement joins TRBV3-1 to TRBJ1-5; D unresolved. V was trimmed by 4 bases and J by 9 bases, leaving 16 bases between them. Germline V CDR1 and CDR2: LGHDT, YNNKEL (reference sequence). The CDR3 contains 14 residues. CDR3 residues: CASSLHLGDRPQHF. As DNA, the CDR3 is TGTGCCAGCAGCCTCCATCTGGGCGATCGGCCCCAGCATTTT.

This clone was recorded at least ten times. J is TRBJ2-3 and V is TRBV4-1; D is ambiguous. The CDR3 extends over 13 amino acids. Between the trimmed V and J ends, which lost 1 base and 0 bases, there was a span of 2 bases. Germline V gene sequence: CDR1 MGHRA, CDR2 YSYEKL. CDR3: CASSQVSTDTQYF. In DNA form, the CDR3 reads TGCGCCAGCAGCCAAGTAAGCACAGATACGCAGTATTTT.

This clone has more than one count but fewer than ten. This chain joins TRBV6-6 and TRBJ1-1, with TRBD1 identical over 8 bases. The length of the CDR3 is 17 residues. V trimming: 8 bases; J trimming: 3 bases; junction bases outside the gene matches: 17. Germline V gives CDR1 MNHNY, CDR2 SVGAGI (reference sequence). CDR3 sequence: CASVYSITGGIDTEAFF. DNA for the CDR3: TGTGCCAGCGTTTACTCGATAACAGGGGGTATCGACACTGAAGCTTTCTTT.

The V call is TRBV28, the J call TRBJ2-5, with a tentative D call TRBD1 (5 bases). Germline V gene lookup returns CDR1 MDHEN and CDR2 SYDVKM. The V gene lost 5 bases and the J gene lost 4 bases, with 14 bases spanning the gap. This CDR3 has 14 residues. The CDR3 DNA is TGTGCCAGCAGTCAACAGGTGATGGGAGAGACCCAGTACTTC. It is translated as CASSQQVMGETQYF.

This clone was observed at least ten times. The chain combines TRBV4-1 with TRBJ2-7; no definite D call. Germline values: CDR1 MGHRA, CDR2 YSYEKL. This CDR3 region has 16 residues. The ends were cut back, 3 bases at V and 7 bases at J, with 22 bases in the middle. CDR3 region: CASSQGRPEPFDEQYF. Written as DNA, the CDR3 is TGCGCCAGCAGCCAGGGCCGACCGGAACCGTTTGATGAGCAGTACTTC.

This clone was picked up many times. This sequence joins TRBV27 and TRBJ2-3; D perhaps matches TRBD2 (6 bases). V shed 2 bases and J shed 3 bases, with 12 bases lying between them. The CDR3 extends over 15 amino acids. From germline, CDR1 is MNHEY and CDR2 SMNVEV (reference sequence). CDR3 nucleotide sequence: TGTGCCAGCAGTTTAGGGGCTAGCGATACAGATACGCAGTATTTT. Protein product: CASSLGASDTDTQYF.

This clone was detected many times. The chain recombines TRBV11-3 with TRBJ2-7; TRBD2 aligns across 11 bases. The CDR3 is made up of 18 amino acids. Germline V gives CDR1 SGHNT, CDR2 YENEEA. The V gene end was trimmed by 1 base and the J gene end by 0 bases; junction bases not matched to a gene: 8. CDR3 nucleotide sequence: TGTGCCAGCAGCTTAGGGGTTAGCGGGAGGGGAAGCTCCTACGAGCAGTACTTC. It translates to CASSLGVSGRGSSYEQYF.

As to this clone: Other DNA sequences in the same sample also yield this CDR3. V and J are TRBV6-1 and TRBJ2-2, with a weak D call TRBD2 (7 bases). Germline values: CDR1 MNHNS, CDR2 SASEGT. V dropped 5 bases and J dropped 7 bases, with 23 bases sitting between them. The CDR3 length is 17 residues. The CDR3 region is CASSIWGGPPLGGELFF. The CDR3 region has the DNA TGTGCCAGCAGTATTTGGGGGGGCCCGCCCTTGGGCGGGGAGCTGTTTTTT.

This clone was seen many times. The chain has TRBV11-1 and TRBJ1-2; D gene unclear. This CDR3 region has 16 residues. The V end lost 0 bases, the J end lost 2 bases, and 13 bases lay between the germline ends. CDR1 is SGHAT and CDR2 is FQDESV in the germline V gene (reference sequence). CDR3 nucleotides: TGTGCCAGCAGCTTAGCGTATGAAGACCCGAACTATGGCTACACCTTC. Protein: CASSLAYEDPNYGYTF. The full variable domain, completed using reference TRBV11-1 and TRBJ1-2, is EAEVAQSPRYKITEKSQAVAFWCDPISGHATLYWYRQILGQGPELLVQFQDESVVDDSQLPKDRFSAERLKGVDSTLKIQPAELGDSAMYLCASSLAYEDPNYGYTFGSGTRLTVV.

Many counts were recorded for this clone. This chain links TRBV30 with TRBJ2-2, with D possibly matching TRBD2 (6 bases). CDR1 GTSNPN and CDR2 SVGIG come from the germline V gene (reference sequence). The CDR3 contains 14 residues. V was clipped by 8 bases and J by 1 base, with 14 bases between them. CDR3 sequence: CAIENSGNTGELFF. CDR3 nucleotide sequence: TGTGCCATTGAGAATAGCGGGAACACCGGGGAGCTGTTTTTT.

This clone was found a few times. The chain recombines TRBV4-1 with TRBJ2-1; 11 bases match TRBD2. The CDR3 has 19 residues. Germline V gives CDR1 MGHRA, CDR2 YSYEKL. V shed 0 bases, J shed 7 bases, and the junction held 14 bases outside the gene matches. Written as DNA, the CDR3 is TGCGCCAGCAGCCAAGAGGGAACTAGCGGGAGTAGTATAGGGAATGAGCAGTTCTTC. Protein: CASSQEGTSGSSIGNEQFF.

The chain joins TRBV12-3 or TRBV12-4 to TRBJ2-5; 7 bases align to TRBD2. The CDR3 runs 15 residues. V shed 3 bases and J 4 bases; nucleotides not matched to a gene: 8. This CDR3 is CASSFPTGGGETQYF. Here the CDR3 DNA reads TGTGCCAGCAGTTTTCCAACGGGAGGTGGAGAGACCCAGTACTTC.

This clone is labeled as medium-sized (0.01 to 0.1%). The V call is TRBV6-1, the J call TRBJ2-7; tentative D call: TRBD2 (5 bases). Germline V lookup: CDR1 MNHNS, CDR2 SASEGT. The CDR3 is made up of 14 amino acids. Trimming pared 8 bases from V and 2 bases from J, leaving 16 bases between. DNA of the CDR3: TGTGCCAGCGGGGTAGAGGGTCCGGCCTACGAGCAGTACTTC. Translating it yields CASGVEGPAYEQYF.

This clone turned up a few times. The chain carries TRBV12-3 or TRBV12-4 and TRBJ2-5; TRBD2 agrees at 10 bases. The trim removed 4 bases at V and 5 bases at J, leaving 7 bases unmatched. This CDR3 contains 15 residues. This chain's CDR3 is CASSSGTSAMETQYF. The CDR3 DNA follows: TGTGCCAGCAGTTCGGGGACTAGCGCTATGGAGACCCAGTACTTC.

CDR3 nucleotides: TGTGCCAGCAGTGGACAGGTGGCTCCGATCTATGGCTACACCTTC. Translation gives CASSGQVAPIYGYTF. The V gene is TRBV27, the J gene TRBJ1-2; 7 bases are a match to TRBD1. J lost 4 bases, V lost 5 bases, and 10 bases had no gene match. There are 15 residues in the CDR3. CDR1 and CDR2 (germline): MNHEY, SMNVEV (reference sequence).

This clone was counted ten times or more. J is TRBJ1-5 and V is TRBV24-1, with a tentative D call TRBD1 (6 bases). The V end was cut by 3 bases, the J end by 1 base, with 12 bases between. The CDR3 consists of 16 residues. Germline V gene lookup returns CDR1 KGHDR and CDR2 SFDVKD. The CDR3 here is CATSDPGQGSNQPQHF. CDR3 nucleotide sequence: TGTGCCACCAGTGATCCGGGACAAGGAAGCAATCAGCCCCAGCATTTT.

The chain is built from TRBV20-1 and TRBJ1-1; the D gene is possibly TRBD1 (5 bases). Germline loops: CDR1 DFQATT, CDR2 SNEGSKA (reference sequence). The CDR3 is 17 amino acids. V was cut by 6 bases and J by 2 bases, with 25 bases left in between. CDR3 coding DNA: TGCAGTGCCGGCTTGGACGCAAGGGGTTGGTTAAACACTGAAGCTTTCTTT. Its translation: CSAGLDARGWLNTEAFF.

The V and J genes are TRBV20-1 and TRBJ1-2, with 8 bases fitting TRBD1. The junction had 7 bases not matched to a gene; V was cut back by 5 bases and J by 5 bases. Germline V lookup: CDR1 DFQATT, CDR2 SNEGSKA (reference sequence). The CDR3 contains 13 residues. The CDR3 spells CSAPGQGSYGYTF. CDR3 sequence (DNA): TGCAGTGCTCCCGGACAGGGAAGTTATGGCTACACCTTC.

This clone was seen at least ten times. The CDR3 DNA follows: TGTGCCAGCAGCTTAGTCGGACAGGGGATTAGAGGCTACACCTTC. Protein: CASSLVGQGIRGYTF. The V call is TRBV7-9, the J call TRBJ1-2; 9 nucleotides agree with TRBD1. Losses at the gene ends were 1 base for V and 8 bases for J; bases not matched to a gene: 8. CDR3 size: 15 residues. Germline CDR1 is SEHNR and CDR2 is FQNEAQ (reference sequence).